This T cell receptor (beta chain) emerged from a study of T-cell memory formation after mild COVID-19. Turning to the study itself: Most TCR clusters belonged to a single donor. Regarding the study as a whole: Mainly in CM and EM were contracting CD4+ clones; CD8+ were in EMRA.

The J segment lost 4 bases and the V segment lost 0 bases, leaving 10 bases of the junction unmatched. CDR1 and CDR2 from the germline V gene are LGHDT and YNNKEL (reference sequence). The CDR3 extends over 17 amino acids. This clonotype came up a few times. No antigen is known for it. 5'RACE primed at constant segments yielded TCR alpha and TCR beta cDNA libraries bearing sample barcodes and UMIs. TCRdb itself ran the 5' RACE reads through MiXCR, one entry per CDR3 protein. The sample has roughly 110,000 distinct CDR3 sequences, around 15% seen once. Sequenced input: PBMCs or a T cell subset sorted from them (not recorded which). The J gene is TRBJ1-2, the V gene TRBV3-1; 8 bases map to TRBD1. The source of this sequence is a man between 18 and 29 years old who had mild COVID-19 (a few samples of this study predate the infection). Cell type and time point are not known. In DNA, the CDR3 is TGTGCCAGCAGCCAAGAGGATAGGACAGGGTTGCCCTATGGCTACACCTTC. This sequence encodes CASSQEDRTGLPYGYTF.